This T cell receptor (beta chain) originates from a study of blood T cell repertoires in COVID-19. Study-level background: Donors of Cohort 3 who recovered were those that had two negative PCRs, clearance, or symptom resolution. T cells, B-cell-depleted T cells, or PBMCs supplied cDNA or gDNA.

V shed 1 base and J 7 bases; nucleotides not matched to a gene: 14. CDR1 is WNHNN and CDR2 is SYGVQD in the germline V gene (reference sequence). CDR3 length equals 17 residues. How the authors handled the data: Nucleated cell counts were estimated from reference gene primer amplification. Clones were sequenced by immunoSEQ multiplex PCR, and TCRdb holds only the in-frame ones, with some missing. V, J and clone size reflect that table, while D and trimming were determined from the DNA. The table shows about 280,000 clones, with approximately 90% occurring only once. The cohort comprised adults aged about 18 to 89 years residing in about 25 US areas.

Sequenced material: PBMCs or T cells enriched from blood (not recorded which). V usage is TRBV10-1 and J usage is TRBJ1-1, with 8 bases that match TRBD1. The clonotype was recovered from a woman aged 55-70 years in a cohort exposed to, infected with or recovered from COVID-19 (not recorded which). CDR3 sequence reads: CASSELGFPGQADEAFF. In nucleotides, the CDR3 is TGCGCCAGCAGTGAGTTGGGTTTCCCGGGACAGGCCGATGAAGCTTTCTTT.